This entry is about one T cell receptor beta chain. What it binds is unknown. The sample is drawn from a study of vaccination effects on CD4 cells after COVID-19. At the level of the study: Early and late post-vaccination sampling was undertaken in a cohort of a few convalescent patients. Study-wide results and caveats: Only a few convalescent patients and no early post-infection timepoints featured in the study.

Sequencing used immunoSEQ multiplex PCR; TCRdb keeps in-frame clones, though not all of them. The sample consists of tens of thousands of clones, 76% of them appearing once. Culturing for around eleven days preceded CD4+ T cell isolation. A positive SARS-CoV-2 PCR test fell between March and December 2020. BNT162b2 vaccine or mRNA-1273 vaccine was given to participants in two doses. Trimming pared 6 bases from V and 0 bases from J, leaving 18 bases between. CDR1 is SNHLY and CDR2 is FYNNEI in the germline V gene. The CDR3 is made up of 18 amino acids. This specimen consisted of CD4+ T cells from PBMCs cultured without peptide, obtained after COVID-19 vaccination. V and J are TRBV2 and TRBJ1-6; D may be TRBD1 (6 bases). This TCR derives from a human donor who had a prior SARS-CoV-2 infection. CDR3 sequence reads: CASRIGGGVSSYNSPLHF. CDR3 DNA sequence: TGTGCCAGCAGGATAGGGGGAGGGGTTAGCTCCTATAATTCACCCCTCCACTTT.